The T cell receptor (beta chain) under discussion was sequenced for a study of T cells after yellow fever vaccination. The study, taken as a whole, reports: The booster saw the reappearance of most primary-vaccination clones (roughly 96% CD4, around 90% CD8). Clonotype sharing between CD4 and CD8 compartments was small. Peaking on day 5 versus 15, the secondary response was faster but weaker.

There are 14 residues in the CDR3. CDR1 and CDR2 (germline): MNHEY, SVGEGT. The ends lost 11 bases at V and 1 base at J; junction bases unmatched: 8. A 5'RACE template-switching step, the method used to make TCR cDNA, added a universal primer site and UMIs. TCRdb passed the 5' RACE reads through MiXCR, listing each CDR3 protein once. The table includes some 250,000 distinct CDR3 sequences, approximately 3.5% detected once. This clonotype was detected ten times or more. The antigen is not known. The sequence derives from a man aged 18 to 35 who received the YFV17D yellow fever vaccine. The V and J genes are TRBV6-2 or TRBV6-3 and TRBJ2-3; 8 bases align to TRBD2. Here the sequenced sample was PBMCs, taken 15 days after the yellow fever booster vaccination. The CDR3 is CAGDSGLGTDTQYF. CDR3 sequence (DNA): TGTGCCGGTGACTCGGGACTAGGCACAGATACGCAGTATTTT.